What follows describes a single T cell receptor beta chain. Its antigen target is currently unknown. No base quality values were provided; no much bigger clone lies one nucleotide off. Reading the germline V gene (reference sequence) gives CDR1 SGHNT and CDR2 YYREEE. From the cysteine through the phenylalanine, the CDR3 covers 15 amino acids. Just CDR3 DNA is preserved here, 45 bases in frame from base 1. Germline trimming amounts to 4 bases on V and 3 bases on J, with 6 as the count of junction bases outside the gene matches. This record comes from a study of cytomegalovirus exposure and HLA in healthy donors (dated by TCRdb to 2016 to 2017). Describing the broader study: An earlier analysis of fewer than 750 of the donors reported around 280 Gb of sequence data and 95 million to 120 million unique TCR beta sequences obtained from roughly 180 million T cells. All discovery cohort repertoires had been generated using a single sequencing platform. An early release that covered roughly 600 HLA-typed donors contained around 330 gigabases of sequencing data and tens of millions of unique TCR sequences. The study combined high-throughput TCR immunosequencing, statistical association of individual TCRs with disease status, and machine learning to predict cytomegalovirus infection status. Among roughly 400 genotyped donors of the cohort, an average of about 240,000 unique TCR beta nucleotide sequences were sequenced per donor, roughly 18% of them non-productive. The study was designed to test whether signatures of past pathogen exposure could be identified by cataloging public T cell receptors. A later genetic analysis took genome-wide SNP genotypes for 398 of the 666 donors and used that subset as a discovery cohort. Rather than drawing on any new phenotypic data, the later analysis identified candidate immune exposures from TCR beta sequences and the way those sequences occurred across donors. HLA typing included class I and class II loci at four-digit resolution. The number of donors typed differed by locus, with about 620-630 for A, B, C, DRB1 and DQB1, about 500 for DQA1, 606 for DPA1, and approximately 470 for DPB1. Donor age, sex, ethnicity and CMV serostatus were compiled alongside the repertoire data. Because of strong linkage in the cohort, roughly five DR-DQ haplotypes were treated as single units for association and clustering. The T cell repertoires of 700 or so subjects were profiled by immunosequencing and related to cytomegalovirus serostatus. In an earlier analysis of a few hundred of the donors, high-throughput TCR beta sequencing was used to judge whether each TCR beta V gene segment behaved as functional or pseudogenic. In addition to the first cohort of 650 to 800 subjects, a separate validation cohort of 120 different subjects was used. Of the 350 to 400 genotyped donors, around 81% fell in the genetic ancestry cluster associated with self-reported Caucasian donors. To study patterns of TCR occurrence, a later analysis re-analyzed previously published TCR beta repertoires from 500 to 850 donors and added high-resolution HLA genotyping.

What the work shows at the level of the full study, not this receptor alone: A cluster of highly shared sequence variants was judged likely to be a technical artifact of the sequencing pipeline. A later analysis associated about 18,000 TCR beta sequences with specific HLA alleles at a false discovery rate of 0.05. A further reported finding was that TCR beta sequences accurately predicted the HLA-A and HLA-B alleles for most subjects in the first cohort. According to the authors, the approach could potentially be generalized to other disease states and immunological phenotypes. Strong co-occurrence of HLA alleles, especially DR and DQ, made assigning TCR associations to individual alleles difficult. According to a later analysis, most CMV-associated TCR beta chains appeared to be HLA-restricted, and the HLA associations seemed to be driven largely by CMV exposure. Some IMGT-functional V segments, including TRBV6-2 and TRBV6-3, could not be told apart with the 87-base-pair reads, so those segments were excluded. CMV serostatus was the only immune exposure information available for the cohort. In a later analysis, several top co-occurrence clusters were reported to appear linked to parvovirus B19, influenza, CMV and Epstein-Barr virus. Because HLA typing was unavailable for some donors at each locus, only the typed subset was used in association tests. In vitro tests confirmed that a few of the cytomegalovirus-associated TCR beta chains recognize cytomegalovirus antigens. The cohort was sequenced for TCR beta chains only, and without alpha or paired-chain data the features that could be detected were limited. In a later analysis, HLA-associated TCR beta chains were found to be more clonally expanded and to have lower generation probabilities than equally common non-associated chains. Compared with the approximately 700-donor mean, donors in an Asian-associated ancestry cluster had fewer N-insertions in productive TCRs, according to a later genetic analysis. Because counts were too low, roughly 17 rarely observed V segments, including chromosome 9 orphons, were left out of the earlier analysis of 587 of the donors. The presence/absence analyses assumed that sequencing depth was roughly uniform across donors, and that assumption may not be true. A later genetic analysis associated a missense DCLRE1C variant with V-gene and J-gene trimming of TCR beta chains, and an independent cohort replicated the association. In both the original and validation cohorts, the classifier was reported to diagnose cytomegalovirus status with high specificity and sensitivity. A total of 150 to 200 TCR beta chains were listed by the study as associated with cytomegalovirus. Correlated functional status among segregating V segments might be attributable to linkage disequilibrium, but an unknown experimental factor could not be ruled out. Broadly in line with IMGT annotations, most TCR beta V segments showed up in productive rearrangements about 90% or about 30% of the time in an earlier analysis of a few hundred of the donors. In a later analysis, the rate of TCR association differed among HLA loci, with DRB1 alleles having the most associated TCRs and HLA-C alleles having the fewest. Most TCR sequences were observed very rarely across donors, whereas some public TCRs were present in many individuals.

Preparation of the library involved the immunoSEQ multiplex PCR assay. For the multiplex PCR, a mixture combining 60 forward primers for TCR Vbeta segments and 13 reverse primers for TCR Jbeta segments was used. The CDR3 region of rearranged TCR beta genes was amplified from genomic DNA by a multiplex PCR assay. The amplified TCR beta libraries were sequenced on the Illumina HiSeq System as 87-base-pair reads. The source study handled its data this way. A later analysis counted tens of millions of unique TCR beta chains across the 666 repertoires, and some 12 million of these chains were shared by at least two donors. Raw reads were error-corrected and collapsed into unique sequences with a nearest-neighbor algorithm that merged closely related sequences to remove PCR and sequencing errors. Alignment of CDR3 sequences to IMGT reference sequences was used to assign V, D and J gene segments. Each retained sequence needed at least a six-nucleotide match to both a V gene segment and a J gene segment. Rearrangements were called productive when the CDR3 lacked stop codons and stayed in frame with V and J; all others were non-productive. Following IMGT convention, CDR3 was defined as the stretch from the second conserved V-encoded cysteine to the conserved J-encoded phenylalanine. In an earlier analysis of 587 of the donors, sequences lacking an unambiguous match to a single V gene segment were excluded. An earlier analysis of 587 of the donors called V segments functional above 56.7% productive rearrangements and segregating when the between-donor standard deviation exceeded 5%. A statistical classification framework was built to diagnose cytomegalovirus status from the catalog of TCR beta chain sequences. In a later analysis, V and J genes were assigned by comparing TCR nucleotide sequences against IMGT/GENE-DB human TR gene sequences. In a later analysis, CDR3 sequences and most-parsimonious VDJ recombination scenarios were assigned using the TCRdist pipeline. In a later analysis, each TCR beta chain was defined by its CDR3 amino acid sequence together with its V-gene family, and reads without a unique V-gene family were excluded. As a way to deal with suspected cross-contamination and a sequencing artifact, a later analysis dropped nearly 600 nucleotide sequences that were highly shared and had low generation probability. In a later analysis, a clonal expansion index was calculated for each public chain from normalized within-repertoire ranks of inferred template counts. In a later analysis, generation probabilities were computed with a VDJ recombination model fitted to out-of-frame rearrangements, and the resulting probabilities were checked against IGoR. In a later analysis, TCR-TCR, TCR-HLA and TCR-CMV co-occurrence was scored with hypergeometric tests, and a repertoire-size bias correction was applied to TCR pairs. To estimate false discovery rates, a later analysis permuted the HLA or CMV assignments 20 times. In a later analysis, co-occurring TCRs were grouped using DBSCAN, and TCRdist sequence similarity was added for clustering within HLA-allele-positive subsets. Co-occurrence clustering excluded repertoires with fewer than 30,000 or more than 120,000 public chains, plus five with anomalous nucleotide sharing. This immuneACCESS table, as held by TCRdb, lists in-frame sequences with V and J called but not all clones. Of the missing ones, under half trace to an unresolved V gene in checked studies; the others have no known cause. Clonal size and the V and J genes are those of that table, whereas D and trimming came from the DNA. The sample table shows under 200,000 clones, and more than 80% are seen once. The ten largest clones represent 1.5% to 2% of the sample.

The cohort consisted of 600 or so healthy bone marrow donors. Cohort members were all nominally healthy when sampled, although unrecorded immune exposures were likely present. The donor was CMV seronegative and belonged to the group of 320 or so seronegative cohort members. A peripheral blood sample was provided by each donor, and peripheral blood mononuclear cells were used for TCR beta sequencing. Genomic DNA extraction from the blood cell samples was performed with the Qiagen DNeasy Blood Extraction Kit. The sequenced sample consisted of PBMCs. This receptor chain uses TRBV5-4 and TRBJ1-4, and 7 junction bases match TRBD1. This receptor was obtained from a woman younger than 35 in good health and CMV-seronegative. The nucleotide sequence reads as follows: TGTGCCAGCAGCCCCCGACAGGGACCTAATGAAAAACTGTTTTTT. It codes for CASSPRQGPNEKLFF.